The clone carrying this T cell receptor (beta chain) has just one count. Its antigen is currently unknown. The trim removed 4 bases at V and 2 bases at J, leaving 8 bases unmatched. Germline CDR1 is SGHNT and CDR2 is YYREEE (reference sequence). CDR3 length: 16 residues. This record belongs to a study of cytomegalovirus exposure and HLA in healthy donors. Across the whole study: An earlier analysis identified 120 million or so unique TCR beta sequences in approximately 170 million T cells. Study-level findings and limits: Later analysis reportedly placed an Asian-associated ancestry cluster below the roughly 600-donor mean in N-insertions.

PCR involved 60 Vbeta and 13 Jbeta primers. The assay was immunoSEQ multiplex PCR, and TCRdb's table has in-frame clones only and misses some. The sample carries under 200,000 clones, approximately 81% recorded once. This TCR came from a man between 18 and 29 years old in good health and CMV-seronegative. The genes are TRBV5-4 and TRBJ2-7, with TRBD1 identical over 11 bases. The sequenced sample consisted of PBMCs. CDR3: CASSIPPGQGAYEQYF. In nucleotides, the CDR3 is TGTGCCAGCAGCATCCCCCCGGGACAGGGGGCCTACGAGCAGTACTTC.